These 13 T cell receptor beta chains share one sample of origin, sequenced in a study of CD8+CD57+ T cells in acquired aplastic anemia. The use of genomic DNA as template underpinned the TCR beta VDJ and CDR3 profiling. From the reads, TCRdb called clonotypes with MiXCR, one entry per CDR3 protein. The sample has tens of thousands of distinct CDR3 sequences; about half are singletons. The sample comprised sorted CD4+, CD8+, or CD8+CD57+ T cells (not recorded which) from PBMCs. These receptors came from a human donor in good health, serving as a control.

This clonotype appeared a few times. V and J are TRBV11-2 and TRBJ1-1; 11 bases match TRBD1. The CDR3 has 15 residues. Germline V CDR1 and CDR2: SGHAT, FQNNGV. V shed 5 bases, J shed 5 bases, and the junction held 7 bases outside the gene matches. CDR3 DNA sequence: TGTGCCAGCAGCCCACGGACAGGGGGCAGGACTGAAGCTTTCTTT. Encoded protein: CASSPRTGGRTEAFF.

As to this clonotype: Since a much larger clone is just one base distant, this may be a read error. V and J are TRBV27 and TRBJ2-3, with 9 bases identical to TRBD2. The CDR3 length is 14 residues. CDR1 and CDR2 from the germline V gene are MNHEY and SMNVEV (reference sequence). CDR3 in amino acids: CASRLSGGTGTQYF. For the CDR3, the DNA is TGTGCCAGCAGACTTAGCGGGGGCACAGGTACGCAGTATTTT.

The sample holds many counts of this clonotype. The chain has TRBV7-8 and TRBJ2-2, with D unresolved. The CDR3 has 13 residues. Trimming stripped 1 base from V and 3 bases from J, with 3 bases between. Germline loops: CDR1 SGHVS, CDR2 FQNEAQ. The CDR3 loop is CASSLGDTGELFF. CDR3 nucleotide sequence: TGTGCCAGCAGCTTAGGGGACACCGGGGAGCTGTTTTTT.

At least ten counts were recorded for this clonotype. The chain joins TRBV9 to TRBJ1-1; D is unclear. V was cut by 1 base and J by 11 bases, with 18 bases left in between. The CDR3 has 14 amino acids. Germline V gives CDR1 SGDLS, CDR2 YYNGEE. The CDR3 sequence: CASSVNGRDLRAFF. In DNA form, the CDR3 reads TGTGCCAGCAGCGTAAACGGTAGAGACCTAAGGGCTTTCTTT.

The V gene is TRBV6-1, the J gene TRBJ2-1, with D uncertain. Looked up from germline, CDR1 is MNHNS and CDR2 is SASEGT. The length of the CDR3 is 13 residues. Trimming cost V 7 bases and J 2 bases, with 9 bases left between them. This CDR3 is CASTNRPYNEQFF. In nucleotides, the CDR3 is TGTGCCAGCACAAACAGACCCTACAATGAGCAGTTCTTC.

This clonotype was seen repeatedly, ten times or more. This chain joins TRBV19 and TRBJ1-4; TRBD1 matches at 7 bases. The CDR3 consists of 14 residues. Germline-derived CDR1 and CDR2 are LNHDA and SQIVND (reference sequence). The V gene end was trimmed by 1 base and the J gene end by 15 bases; junction bases not matched to a gene: 11. This chain's CDR3 is CASSIGDSGLEVFF. The DNA for the CDR3 is TGTGCCAGTAGTATAGGGGACAGTGGGCTGGAGGTGTTTTTT.

Of note for this clonotype: The CDR3 ends on some other residue instead of the conserved phenylalanine or tryptophan, so this is likely a read error. The V call is TRBV12-5, the J call TRBJ2-5, with D possibly TRBD2 on 6 matching bases. With 0 bases removed from V and 2 bases from J, the gap between germline ends came to 16 bases. The V gene's germline CDR1 is LGHNT and CDR2 FRNRAP. This CDR3 is built from 17 residues. The CDR3 protein is CASGLVSGAGRQETQYL. The CDR3 nucleotides are TGTGCTAGTGGTTTGGTATCGGGTGCGGGAAGACAAGAGACCCAGTACCTC.

For this clonotype: The germline gene is not matched at one end of the junction; a read error may be the cause. The chain couples TRBV9 to TRBJ2-7; 7 bases are a match to TRBD1. CDR3 length equals 14 residues. Germline loops: CDR1 SGDLS, CDR2 YYNGEE. Here the CDR3 reads CATSLDRVRYEQYF. CDR3 coding DNA: TGTGCCACCAGCCTCGACAGGGTCCGGTACGAGCAGTACTTC.

The chain is built from TRBV10-3 and TRBJ1-2, with D tentatively TRBD1 (5 bases). This CDR3 is built from 14 residues. Trimming took 3 bases from V and 3 from J, leaving 11 bases between them. Germline lookup yields CDR1 ENHRY and CDR2 SYGVKD. CDR3 DNA sequence: TGTGCCATCAGTGAAAAGGGGTGGGACTATGGCTACACCTTC. This encodes CAISEKGWDYGYTF.

The chain employs TRBV29-1 and TRBJ2-1; D is perhaps TRBD1 or TRBD2 (6 bases each). The V end lost 6 bases, the J end lost 4 bases, and 13 bases lay between the germline ends. The germline V gene has CDR1 SQVTM and CDR2 ANQGSEA. This CDR3 is 13 amino acids long. CDR3 nucleotide sequence: TGCAGCGTACAGGGAGGCCGTTACAATGAGCAGTTCTTC. Its protein is CSVQGGRYNEQFF.

In this sample, this clonotype turned up many times. The genes are TRBV2 and TRBJ1-4; no definite D call. V lost 3 bases and J 8 bases, leaving 13 bases between the germline ends. Germline-derived CDR1 and CDR2 are SNHLY and FYNNEI. This CDR3 has 14 amino acids. CDR3 nucleotide sequence: TGTGCCAGCAGTGAGGTGTTCCGTGGGGAAAAACTGTTTTTT. It codes for CASSEVFRGEKLFF.

This clonotype occurred many times. V and J are TRBV7-9 and TRBJ2-2; 7 bases agree with TRBD1. This CDR3 spans 15 amino acids. Per the germline V gene, CDR1 is SEHNR and CDR2 is FQNEAQ (reference sequence). Trimming removed 5 bases from V and 0 bases from J; junction bases left unmatched: 3. The CDR3 is CASSPGTANTGELFF. CDR3 in DNA: TGTGCCAGCAGCCCCGGGACAGCGAACACCGGGGAGCTGTTTTTT.

Many counts were recorded for this clonotype. The chain is built from TRBV5-1 and TRBJ1-2; the D is unclear. The germline V gene has CDR1 SGHRS and CDR2 YFSETQ. The CDR3 runs 15 residues. V was clipped by 3 bases and J by 0 bases, with 12 bases between them. The CDR3, as DNA: TGCGCCAGCAGCTCGACCCTTACGACTAACTATGGCTACACCTTC. It codes for CASSSTLTTNYGYTF.